The 4 T cell receptor beta chains presented below share a single source sample, sequenced in a study of cytomegalovirus exposure and HLA in healthy donors. The PCR made use of 60 Vbeta and 13 Jbeta primers. Sequencing used immunoSEQ multiplex PCR; TCRdb keeps in-frame clones, though not all of them. The table lists about 84,000 clones, approximately 90% of them singletons. Material for sequencing was PBMCs. These TCRs come from a man between 18 and 29 years old in good health and CMV-seronegative.

This clone was seen a handful of times. The rearrangement uses TRBV9 and TRBJ2-3; a possible D gene is TRBD2 (5 bases). The length of the CDR3 is 16 residues. Germline CDR1 is SGDLS and CDR2 is YYNGEE. Trimming stripped 4 bases from V and 3 bases from J, with 18 bases between. In DNA, the CDR3 is TGTGCCAGCAGCTACGCCCAGCGGACCGGAACAGATACGCAGTATTTT. This translates into CASSYAQRTGTDTQYF.

The chain combines TRBV21-1 with TRBJ1-6; TRBD1, the table's D call, was not compared with the DNA. TRBV21-1 counts as a pseudogene. This CDR3 contains 16 residues. Here the CDR3 DNA reads TGTGCCAGCAGCAAATGTGTGACAGGGTTTAATTCACCCCTCCACTTT. It yields the protein CASSKCVTGFNSPLHF.

V gene TRBV7-9 combines with J gene TRBJ1-6; D is unresolved. V lost 7 bases to trimming and J lost 9 bases, with 16 bases between them. The CDR3 is 14 residues long. Germline assignment: CDR1 SEHNR and CDR2 FQNEAQ (reference sequence). The CDR3 DNA reads TGTGCCAGCACCTCGGGAGGGAGAGTTTCACCCCTCCACTTT. It encodes CASTSGGRVSPLHF.

This chain links TRBV6-1 with TRBJ1-2, with 8 nucleotides matching TRBD1. The CDR3 spans 14 residues. The junction had 10 bases not matched to a gene; V was cut back by 11 bases and J by 2 bases. Germline V gene lookup returns CDR1 MNHNS and CDR2 SASEGT. As DNA, the CDR3 is TGTGCCGGCCGGGACAGGTCGACGAACTATGGCTACACCTTC. It yields the protein CAGRDRSTNYGYTF.